This is a list of T cell receptor beta chains from one sample in a study of identical twins. TCRdb reanalysed the 5' RACE reads using MiXCR and keeps one entry per CDR3 protein. This table holds roughly 250,000 distinct CDR3 sequences, 6% to 8.5% found once. These data also featured in a second study, about yellow fever vaccine responses in identical twins.

Sequencing input: CD8+ T cells sorted from blood. The receptors here all came from a woman aged 18-35 years in good health. The CDR3 runs from the conserved cysteine through the conserved F or W. The size entry is marked missing in some rows and otherwise reads once, few, many or a size class.

v_gene: TRBV7-8
abundance: many
j_gene: TRBJ1-5
CDR3aa: CASSLGGVNQPQHF

v_gene: TRBV3-1
abundance: few
j_gene: TRBJ2-3
CDR3aa: CASSQALWTSGDSTDTQYF

v_gene: TRBV5-1
abundance: many
j_gene: TRBJ1-2
CDR3aa: CASSLESSGGVYGYTF

v_gene: TRBV29-1
abundance: many
j_gene: TRBJ2-3
CDR3aa: CSGDSGSSDTQYF

v_gene: TRBV5-6
abundance: .
j_gene: TRBJ2-1
CDR3aa: CASSWGGSGNEQFF

v_gene: TRBV4-1
abundance: many
j_gene: TRBJ2-3
CDR3aa: CASSPTSGIADTQYF

v_gene: TRBV9
abundance: many
j_gene: TRBJ2-1
CDR3aa: CASSGLGITNEQFF

v_gene: TRBV4-1
abundance: few
j_gene: TRBJ2-3
CDR3aa: CASSQASPGTDSPYF

v_gene: TRBV5-6
abundance: few
j_gene: TRBJ2-1
CDR3aa: CASSQKMGLAGNEQFF

v_gene: TRBV29-1
abundance: many
j_gene: TRBJ2-7
CDR3aa: CSVEVETYEQYF

v_gene: TRBV9
abundance: .
j_gene: TRBJ2-1
CDR3aa: CASSVATDEQFF

v_gene: TRBV24-1
abundance: many
j_gene: TRBJ2-2
CDR3aa: CATSDLTPANTGELFF

v_gene: TRBV7-8
abundance: few
j_gene: TRBJ2-7
CDR3aa: CASSLGEREGPYEQYF

v_gene: TRBV2
abundance: few
j_gene: TRBJ2-1
CDR3aa: CASSYAEYNEQFF

v_gene: TRBV11-1
abundance: .
j_gene: TRBJ2-6
CDR3aa: CASSSLGHRVSGANVLTF

v_gene: TRBV27
abundance: few
j_gene: TRBJ2-1
CDR3aa: CASSWEGTYNEQFF

v_gene: TRBV7-2
abundance: few
j_gene: TRBJ2-7
CDR3aa: CASSLGVGDEQYF

v_gene: TRBV3-1
abundance: .
j_gene: TRBJ2-1
CDR3aa: CASSQDEGNNEQFF

v_gene: TRBV4-1
abundance: many
j_gene: TRBJ1-6
CDR3aa: CASSQGGQGTSPLHF

v_gene: TRBV12-3/TRBV12-4
abundance: few
j_gene: TRBJ2-3
CDR3aa: CASSFGTGADSDTQYF

v_gene: TRBV20-1
abundance: few
j_gene: TRBJ2-7
CDR3aa: CSARTSGAYEQYF

v_gene: TRBV6-2/TRBV6-3
abundance: many
j_gene: TRBJ2-5
CDR3aa: CASSPGTAQETQYF

v_gene: TRBV10-3
abundance: .
j_gene: TRBJ1-4
CDR3aa: CAIRKGTAANEKLFF

v_gene: TRBV9
abundance: .
j_gene: TRBJ1-2
CDR3aa: CASRGLNYGYTF

v_gene: TRBV6-2/TRBV6-3
abundance: few
j_gene: TRBJ2-1
CDR3aa: CASSLSGRGSSYNEQFF

v_gene: TRBV20-1
abundance: few
j_gene: TRBJ2-3
CDR3aa: CSGDGTSGADTQYF

v_gene: TRBV2
abundance: .
j_gene: TRBJ1-6
CDR3aa: CASSEMSQGSTYNSPLHF

v_gene: TRBV4-1
abundance: many
j_gene: TRBJ1-1
CDR3aa: CASSQGRNTEAFF

v_gene: TRBV4-2
abundance: few
j_gene: TRBJ2-1
CDR3aa: CASSQVGGAGGPRNEQFF

v_gene: TRBV3-1
abundance: many
j_gene: TRBJ1-2
CDR3aa: CASSQSTWNRDSHGYTF

v_gene: TRBV6-2/TRBV6-3
abundance: .
j_gene: TRBJ2-5
CDR3aa: CASHGSTQETQYF

v_gene: TRBV4-1
abundance: many
j_gene: TRBJ1-1
CDR3aa: CASSRGTGEAFF

v_gene: TRBV19
abundance: few
j_gene: TRBJ2-2
CDR3aa: CASSIGTSSNTGELFF

v_gene: TRBV6-1
abundance: few
j_gene: TRBJ1-2
CDR3aa: CASSSTGGAYGYTF

v_gene: TRBV2
abundance: few
j_gene: TRBJ2-1
CDR3aa: CASTPSGESYNEQFF

v_gene: TRBV7-9
abundance: many
j_gene: TRBJ1-1
CDR3aa: CASSLDGGDTEAFF

v_gene: TRBV15
abundance: many
j_gene: TRBJ2-3
CDR3aa: CATSPGLESDTQYF

v_gene: TRBV12-3/TRBV12-4
abundance: many
j_gene: TRBJ1-1
CDR3aa: CASSTGTGNTEAFF